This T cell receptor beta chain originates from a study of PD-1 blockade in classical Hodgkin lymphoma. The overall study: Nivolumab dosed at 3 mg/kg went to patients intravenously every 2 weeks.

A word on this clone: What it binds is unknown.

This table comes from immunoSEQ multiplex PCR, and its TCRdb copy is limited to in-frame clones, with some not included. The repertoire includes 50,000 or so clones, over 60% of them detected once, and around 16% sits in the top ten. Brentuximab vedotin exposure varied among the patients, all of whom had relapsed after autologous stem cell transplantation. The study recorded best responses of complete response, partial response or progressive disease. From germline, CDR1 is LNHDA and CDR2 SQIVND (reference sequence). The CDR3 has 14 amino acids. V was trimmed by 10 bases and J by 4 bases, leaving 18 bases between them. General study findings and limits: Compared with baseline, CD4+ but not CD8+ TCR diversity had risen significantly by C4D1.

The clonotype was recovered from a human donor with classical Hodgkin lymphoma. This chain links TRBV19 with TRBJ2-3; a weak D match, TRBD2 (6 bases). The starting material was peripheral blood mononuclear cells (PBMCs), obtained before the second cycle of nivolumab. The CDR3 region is CATLPRGSADTQYF. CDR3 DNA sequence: TGTGCCACCCTACCCCGGGGGTCCGCAGATACGCAGTATTTT.